This T cell receptor beta chain was sequenced for a study of T cells after yellow fever vaccination. Study context: Researchers used SMART-Seq v4 Ultra Low Input to prepare fractions that had low cell numbers.

This clonotype came up a few times. The antigen remains undetermined. Germline CDR1 and CDR2: LGHDT and YNNKEL (reference sequence). V lost 4 bases to trimming and J lost 0 bases; unmatched junction nucleotides: 12. The CDR3 sequence is 17 residues long. General study points: On re-exposure, the response was weaker but peaked faster, at day 5 versus 15. Re-detected after boosting: most primary clones, around 97% of CD4 and roughly 88% of CD8.

TCRdb reprocessed the 5' RACE reads with MiXCR, giving one entry per CDR3 protein. The sample comprises tens of thousands of distinct CDR3 sequences, 5.9% of which are singletons, and less than 2.5% rests with the top ten. The material was CD4+ T cells sorted from PBMCs, obtained about 2 weeks after the first yellow fever vaccination. The chain has TRBV3-1 and TRBJ2-7, with 7 bases identical to TRBD1. The receptor's source is a man aged 18 to 29 who received the YFV17D yellow fever vaccine. The CDR3 sequence: CASSLDRLSISSYEQYV. CDR3 sequence (DNA): TGTGCCAGCAGCCTGGACAGGCTCTCCATAAGCTCCTACGAGCAGTACGTC.